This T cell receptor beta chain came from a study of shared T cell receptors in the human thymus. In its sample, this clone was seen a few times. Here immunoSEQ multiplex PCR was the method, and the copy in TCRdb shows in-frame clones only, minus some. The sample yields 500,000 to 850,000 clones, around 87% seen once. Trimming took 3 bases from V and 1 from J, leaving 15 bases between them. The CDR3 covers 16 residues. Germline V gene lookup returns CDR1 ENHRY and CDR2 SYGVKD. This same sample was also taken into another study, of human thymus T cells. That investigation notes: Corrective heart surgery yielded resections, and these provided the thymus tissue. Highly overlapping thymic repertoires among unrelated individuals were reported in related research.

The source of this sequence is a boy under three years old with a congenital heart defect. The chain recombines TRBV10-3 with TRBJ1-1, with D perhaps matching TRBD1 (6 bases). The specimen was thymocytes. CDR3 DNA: TGTGCCATCAGTGAATCCTTAGGGACAAAGAACACTGAAGCTTTCTTT. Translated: CAISESLGTKNTEAFF.